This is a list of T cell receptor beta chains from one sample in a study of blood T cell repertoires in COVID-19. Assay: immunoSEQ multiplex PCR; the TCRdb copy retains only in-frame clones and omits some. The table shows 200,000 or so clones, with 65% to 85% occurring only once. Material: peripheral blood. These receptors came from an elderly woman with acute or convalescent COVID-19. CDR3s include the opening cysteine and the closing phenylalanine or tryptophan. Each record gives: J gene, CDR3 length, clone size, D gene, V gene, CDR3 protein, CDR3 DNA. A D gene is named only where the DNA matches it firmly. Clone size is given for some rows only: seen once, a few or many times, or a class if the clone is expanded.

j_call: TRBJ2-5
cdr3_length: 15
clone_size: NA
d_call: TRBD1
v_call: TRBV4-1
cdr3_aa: CASSPQDRGKETQYF
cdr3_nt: TGCGCCAGCAGCCCCCAGGACAGGGGAAAAGAGACCCAGTACTTC

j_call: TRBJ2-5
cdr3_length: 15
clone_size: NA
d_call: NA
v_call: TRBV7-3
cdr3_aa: CASSLALTGVETQYF
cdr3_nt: TGTGCCAGCAGCTTGGCCTTGACAGGCGTGGAGACCCAGTACTTC

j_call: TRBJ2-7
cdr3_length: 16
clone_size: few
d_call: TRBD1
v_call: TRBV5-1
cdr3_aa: CASSLEYPGQGDEQYF
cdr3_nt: TGCGCCAGCAGCTTGGAGTATCCGGGACAGGGGGACGAGCAGTACTTC

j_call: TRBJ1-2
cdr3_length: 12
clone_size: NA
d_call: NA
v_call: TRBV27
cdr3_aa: CASSLKGVGYTF
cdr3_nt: TGTGCCAGCAGTTTAAAAGGGGTAGGCTACACCTTC

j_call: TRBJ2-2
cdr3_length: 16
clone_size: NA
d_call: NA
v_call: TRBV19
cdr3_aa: CASSMGQGRASGELFF
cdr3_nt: TGTGCCAGTAGTATGGGCCAGGGCAGGGCGAGCGGGGAGCTGTTTTTT

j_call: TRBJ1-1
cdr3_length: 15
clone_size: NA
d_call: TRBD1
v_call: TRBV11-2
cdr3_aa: CASRPSTGALAEAFF
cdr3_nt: TGTGCCAGCAGACCCTCGACAGGGGCTTTGGCTGAAGCTTTCTTT

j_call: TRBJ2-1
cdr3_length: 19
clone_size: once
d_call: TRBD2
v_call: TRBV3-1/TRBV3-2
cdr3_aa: CASSPYPPAGGSIDNEQFF
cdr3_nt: TGTGCCAGCAGCCCCTATCCCCCAGCGGGAGGATCCATAGACAATGAGCAGTTCTTC

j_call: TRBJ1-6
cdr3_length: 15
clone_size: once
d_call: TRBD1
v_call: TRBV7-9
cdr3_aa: CASSLVTGGDSPLHF
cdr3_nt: TGTGCCAGCAGCTTAGTCACAGGGGGTGATTCACCCCTCCACTTT

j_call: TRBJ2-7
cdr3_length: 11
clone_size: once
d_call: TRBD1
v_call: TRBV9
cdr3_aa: CASSGDSEQYF
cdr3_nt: TGTGCCAGCAGCGGGGACAGCGAGCAGTACTTC

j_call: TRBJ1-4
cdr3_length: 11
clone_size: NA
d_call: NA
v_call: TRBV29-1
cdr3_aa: CSVGQNEKLFF
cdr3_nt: TGCAGCGTAGGACAGAATGAAAAACTGTTTTTT

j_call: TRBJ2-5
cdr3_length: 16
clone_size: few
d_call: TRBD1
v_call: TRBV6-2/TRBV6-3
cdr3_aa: CASSSDRTPYGETQYF
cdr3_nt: TGTGCCAGCAGTTCGGACAGGACTCCTTACGGGGAGACCCAGTACTTC

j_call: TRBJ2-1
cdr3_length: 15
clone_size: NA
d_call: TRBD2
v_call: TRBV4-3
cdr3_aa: CASSQGSGGVNEQFF
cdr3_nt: TGCGCCAGCAGCCAAGGTAGCGGGGGGGTAAATGAGCAGTTCTTC

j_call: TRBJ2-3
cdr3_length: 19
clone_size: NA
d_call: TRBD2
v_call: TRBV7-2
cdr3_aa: CASSLHPGTSGGPTDTQYF
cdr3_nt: TGTGCCAGCAGCTTGCATCCAGGGACTAGCGGGGGTCCCACAGATACGCAGTATTTT

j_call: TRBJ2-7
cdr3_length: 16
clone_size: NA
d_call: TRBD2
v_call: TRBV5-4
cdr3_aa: CASSLDIAGNVDEQYF
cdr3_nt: TGTGCCAGCAGCTTGGATATAGCGGGAAATGTCGACGAGCAGTACTTC

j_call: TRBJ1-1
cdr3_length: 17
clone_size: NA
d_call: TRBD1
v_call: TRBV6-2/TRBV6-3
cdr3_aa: CASSSFRDRYRSTEAFF
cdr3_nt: TGTGCCAGCAGTTCCTTCCGGGACAGGTATAGGAGCACTGAAGCTTTCTTT

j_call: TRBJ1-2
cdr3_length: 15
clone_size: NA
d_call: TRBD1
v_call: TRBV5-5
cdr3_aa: CASSLMDRVISGYTF
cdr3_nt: TGTGCCAGCAGCTTGATGGACAGGGTTATTTCTGGCTACACCTTC

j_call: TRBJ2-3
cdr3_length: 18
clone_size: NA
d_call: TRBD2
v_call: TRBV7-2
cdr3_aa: CASSLVQLRGGLGDTQYF
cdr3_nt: TGTGCCAGCAGCTTAGTCCAACTGCGGGGGGGCCTAGGAGATACGCAGTATTTT

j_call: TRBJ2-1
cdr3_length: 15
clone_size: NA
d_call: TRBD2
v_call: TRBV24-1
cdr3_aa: CATSVASGHYNEQFF
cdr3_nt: TGTGCCACCAGTGTCGCTAGCGGACATTACAATGAGCAGTTCTTC

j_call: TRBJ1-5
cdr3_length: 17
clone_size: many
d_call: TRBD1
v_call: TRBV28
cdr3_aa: CASRTTEGTDSGRPQHF
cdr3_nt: TGTGCCAGCAGAACTACTGAGGGGACAGACTCCGGGAGGCCCCAGCATTTT

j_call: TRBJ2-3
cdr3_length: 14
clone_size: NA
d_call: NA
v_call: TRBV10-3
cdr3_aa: CAISEGGSTDTQYF
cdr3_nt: TGTGCCATCAGTGAAGGCGGAAGCACAGATACGCAGTATTTT

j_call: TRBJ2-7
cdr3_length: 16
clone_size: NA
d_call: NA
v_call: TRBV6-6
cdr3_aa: CASSYSGGARSYEQYF
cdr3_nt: TGTGCCAGCAGTTACTCGGGGGGGGCTAGGTCCTACGAGCAGTACTTC

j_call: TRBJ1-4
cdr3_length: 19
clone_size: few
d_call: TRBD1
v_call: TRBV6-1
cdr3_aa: CASSAGGGSLVATNEKLFF
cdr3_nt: TGTGCCAGCAGTGCAGGAGGGGGCTCCCTAGTTGCAACTAATGAAAAACTGTTTTTT

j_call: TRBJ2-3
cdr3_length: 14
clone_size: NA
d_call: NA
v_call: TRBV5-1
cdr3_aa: CASSLGPSTDTQYF
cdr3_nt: TGCGCCAGCAGCTTGGGTCCTAGCACAGATACGCAGTATTTT

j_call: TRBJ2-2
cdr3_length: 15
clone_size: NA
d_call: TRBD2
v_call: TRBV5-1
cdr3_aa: CASSAPGGGTGELFF
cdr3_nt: TGCGCCAGCAGCGCCCCGGGAGGGGGCACCGGGGAGCTGTTTTTT

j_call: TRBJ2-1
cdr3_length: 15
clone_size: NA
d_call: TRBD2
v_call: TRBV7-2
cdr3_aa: CASSLQSGDYNEQFF
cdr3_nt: TGTGCCAGCAGCTTACAAAGCGGGGACTACAATGAGCAGTTCTTC

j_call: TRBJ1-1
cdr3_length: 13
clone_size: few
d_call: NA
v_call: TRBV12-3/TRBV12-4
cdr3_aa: CASSLSLNTEAFF
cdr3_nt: TGTGCCAGCAGTTTGTCGTTGAACACTGAAGCTTTCTTT

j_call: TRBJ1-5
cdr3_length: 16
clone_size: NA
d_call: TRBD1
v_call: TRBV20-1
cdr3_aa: CSASYTGGISNQPQHF
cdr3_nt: TGCAGTGCTAGTTATACAGGGGGCATTAGCAATCAGCCCCAGCATTTT

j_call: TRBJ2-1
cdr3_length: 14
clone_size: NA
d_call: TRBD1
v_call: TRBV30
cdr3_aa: CAWSARTGGNEQFF
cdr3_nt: TGTGCCTGGAGTGCAAGGACAGGGGGTAATGAGCAGTTCTTC

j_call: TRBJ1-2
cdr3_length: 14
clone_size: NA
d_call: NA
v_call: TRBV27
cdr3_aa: CASSSGGQNYGYTF
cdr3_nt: TGTGCCAGCAGTTCTGGGGGACAAAACTATGGCTACACCTTC

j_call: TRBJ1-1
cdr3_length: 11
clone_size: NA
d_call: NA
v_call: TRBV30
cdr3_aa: CAWQGNTEAFF
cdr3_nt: TGTGCCTGGCAGGGAAACACTGAAGCTTTCTTT

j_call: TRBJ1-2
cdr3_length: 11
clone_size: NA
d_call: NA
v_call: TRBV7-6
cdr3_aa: CASRGVEGYTF
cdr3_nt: TGTGCCAGCAGGGGCGTTGAAGGCTACACCTTC

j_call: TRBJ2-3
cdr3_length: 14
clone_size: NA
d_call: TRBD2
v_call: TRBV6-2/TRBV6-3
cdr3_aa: CASSAAGGPDTQYF
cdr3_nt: TGTGCCAGCAGTGCCGCGGGGGGTCCAGATACGCAGTATTTT

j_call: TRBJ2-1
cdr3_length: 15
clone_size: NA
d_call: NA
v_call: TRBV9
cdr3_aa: CASSVGANSYNEQFF
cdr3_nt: TGTGCCAGCAGCGTAGGGGCTAACTCCTACAATGAGCAGTTCTTC

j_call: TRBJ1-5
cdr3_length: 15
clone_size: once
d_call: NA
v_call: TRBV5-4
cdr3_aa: CASSVMGASNQPQHF
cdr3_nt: TGTGCCAGCAGTGTGATGGGGGCGAGCAATCAGCCCCAGCATTTT

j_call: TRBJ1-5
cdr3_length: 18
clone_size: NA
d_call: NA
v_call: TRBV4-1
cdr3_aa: CASSQDPSRGDSNQPQHF
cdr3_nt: TGCGCCAGCAGCCAAGATCCTAGTCGGGGGGATAGCAATCAGCCCCAGCATTTT

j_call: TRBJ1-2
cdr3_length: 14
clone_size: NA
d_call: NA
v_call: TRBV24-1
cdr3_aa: CATSGEAPAYGYTF
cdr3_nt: TGTGCCACCAGTGGGGAGGCACCCGCCTATGGCTACACCTTC

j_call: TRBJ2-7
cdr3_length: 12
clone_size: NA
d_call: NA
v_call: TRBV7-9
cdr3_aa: CASSLADYEQYF
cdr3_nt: TGTGCCAGCAGCTTGGCAGACTACGAGCAGTACTTC

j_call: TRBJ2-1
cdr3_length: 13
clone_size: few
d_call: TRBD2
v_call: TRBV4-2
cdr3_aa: CASCSGGVNEQFF
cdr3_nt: TGTGCCAGCTGTAGCGGGGGGGTCAATGAGCAGTTCTTC

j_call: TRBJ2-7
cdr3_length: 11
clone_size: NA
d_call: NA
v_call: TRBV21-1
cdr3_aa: CASSPLFEQYF
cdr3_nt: TGTGCCAGCAGCCCTTTGTTCGAGCAGTACTTC

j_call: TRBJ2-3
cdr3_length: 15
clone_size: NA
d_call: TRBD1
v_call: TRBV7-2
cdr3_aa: CASSLGTGRTDTQYF
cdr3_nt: TGTGCCAGCAGCTTAGGGACAGGGCGCACAGATACGCAGTATTTT